This T cell receptor (beta chain) was identified in a study of T cells in Graves' hyperthyroidism and ophthalmopathy. Extraction of PBMCs used roughly 10 ml of fresh peripheral blood. Researchers amplified the TCR beta CDR3 regions from RNA transcripts. The HTBI primer set served for first-round RT-PCR of the TCR CDR3. TCRdb independently ran MiXCR on the multiplex PCR reads; one entry per CDR3 protein. There are under 450,000 distinct CDR3 sequences in the sample; 13% occur only once, and around 21% lies in the top ten. The TCR was taken from a man younger than 40 with Graves' hyperthyroidism that later progressed to Graves' ophthalmopathy. The sequenced sample consisted of blood.

The CDR3 DNA follows: TGCGCCAGCAGCTTGGAGGGGGTGAGCTCTGGAAACACCATATATTTT. Protein: CASSLEGVSSGNTIYF. The chain links TRBV5-1 to TRBJ1-3, with D possibly matching TRBD1 (6 bases). The CDR3 runs 16 residues. Germline CDR1 and CDR2: SGHRS and YFSETQ. The ends were cut back, 0 bases at V and 0 bases at J, with 10 bases in the middle.